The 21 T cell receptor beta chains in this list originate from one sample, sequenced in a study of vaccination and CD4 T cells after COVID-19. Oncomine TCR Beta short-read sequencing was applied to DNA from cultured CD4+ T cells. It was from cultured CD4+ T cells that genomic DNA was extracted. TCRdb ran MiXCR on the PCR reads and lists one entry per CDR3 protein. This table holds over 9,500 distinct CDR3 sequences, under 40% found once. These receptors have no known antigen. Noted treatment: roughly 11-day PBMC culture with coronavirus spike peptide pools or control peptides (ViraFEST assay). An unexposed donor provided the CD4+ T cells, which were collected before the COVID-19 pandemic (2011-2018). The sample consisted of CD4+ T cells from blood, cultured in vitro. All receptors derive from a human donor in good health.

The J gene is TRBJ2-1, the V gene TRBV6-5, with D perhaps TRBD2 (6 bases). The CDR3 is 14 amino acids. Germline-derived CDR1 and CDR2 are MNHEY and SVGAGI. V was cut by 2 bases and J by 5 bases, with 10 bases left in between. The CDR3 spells CASSYLRGNNEQFF. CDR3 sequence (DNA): TGTGCCAGCAGTTACCTTCGGGGGAACAATGAGCAGTTCTTC.

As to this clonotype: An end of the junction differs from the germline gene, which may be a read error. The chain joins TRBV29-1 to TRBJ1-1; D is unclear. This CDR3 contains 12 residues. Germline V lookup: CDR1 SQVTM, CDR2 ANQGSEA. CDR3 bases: TGCGGCGTTGTCGTGTGGAACACTGAAGCTTTCTTT. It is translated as CGVVVWNTEAFF.

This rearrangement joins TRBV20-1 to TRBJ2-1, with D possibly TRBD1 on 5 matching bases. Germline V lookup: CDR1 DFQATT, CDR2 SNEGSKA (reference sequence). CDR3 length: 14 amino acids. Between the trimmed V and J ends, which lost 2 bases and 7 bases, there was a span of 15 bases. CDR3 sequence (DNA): TGCAGTGCTAGACACAGGACCCAGAGGAATGAGCAGTTCTTC. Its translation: CSARHRTQRNEQFF.

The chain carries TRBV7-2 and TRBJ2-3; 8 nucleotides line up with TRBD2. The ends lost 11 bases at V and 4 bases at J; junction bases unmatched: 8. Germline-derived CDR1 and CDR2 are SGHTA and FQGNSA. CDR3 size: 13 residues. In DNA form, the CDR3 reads TGTGCCTCCACCGCGGGGGGCGCAGATACGCAGTATTTT. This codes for CASTAGGADTQYF.

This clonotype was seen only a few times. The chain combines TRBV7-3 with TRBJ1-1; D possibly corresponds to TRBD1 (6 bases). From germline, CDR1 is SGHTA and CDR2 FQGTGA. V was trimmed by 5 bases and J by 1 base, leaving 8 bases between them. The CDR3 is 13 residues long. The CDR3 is CASSRGQNTEAFF. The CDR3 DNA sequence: TGTGCCAGCAGCCGGGGACAGAACACTGAAGCTTTCTTT.

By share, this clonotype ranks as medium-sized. CDR3 amino acids: CASSRRKGPYSNQPQHF. Written as DNA, the CDR3 is TGTGCCAGCAGCCGCAGGAAGGGCCCTTATAGCAATCAGCCCCAGCATTTT. V gene TRBV28 combines with J gene TRBJ1-5; D uncertain. Germline lookup yields CDR1 MDHEN and CDR2 SYDVKM. The CDR3 is 17 residues long. Trimming shortened V by 6 bases and J by 0 bases, and 18 bases separated the two germline ends.

The CDR3 loop is CAISSDRYNEQFF. DNA for the CDR3: TGTGCCATCAGTTCGGACAGATACAATGAGCAGTTCTTC. This chain uses TRBV10-3 with TRBJ2-1; possible D gene TRBD1, 6 bases. Looked up from germline, CDR1 is ENHRY and CDR2 is SYGVKD. V was pared by 5 bases and J by 4 bases, with 9 bases between. This CDR3 contains 13 residues.

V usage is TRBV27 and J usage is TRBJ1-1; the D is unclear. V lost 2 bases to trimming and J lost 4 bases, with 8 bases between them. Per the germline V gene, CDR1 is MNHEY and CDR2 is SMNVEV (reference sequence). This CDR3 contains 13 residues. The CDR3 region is CASSLEGRTEAFF. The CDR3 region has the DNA TGTGCCAGCAGTTTAGAAGGTCGCACTGAAGCTTTCTTT.

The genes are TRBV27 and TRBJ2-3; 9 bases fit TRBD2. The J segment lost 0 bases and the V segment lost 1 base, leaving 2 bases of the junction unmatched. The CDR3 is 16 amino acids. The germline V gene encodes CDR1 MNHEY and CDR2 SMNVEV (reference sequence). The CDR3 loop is CASSLLTSGSTDTQYF. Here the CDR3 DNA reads TGTGCCAGCAGTTTATTGACTAGCGGTAGCACAGATACGCAGTATTTT.

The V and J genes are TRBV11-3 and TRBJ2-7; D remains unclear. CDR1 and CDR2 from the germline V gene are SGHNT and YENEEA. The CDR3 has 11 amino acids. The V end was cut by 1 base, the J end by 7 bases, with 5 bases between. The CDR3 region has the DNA TGTGCCAGCAGCTTAGGTCGAGAGCAGTACTTC. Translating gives CASSLGREQYF.

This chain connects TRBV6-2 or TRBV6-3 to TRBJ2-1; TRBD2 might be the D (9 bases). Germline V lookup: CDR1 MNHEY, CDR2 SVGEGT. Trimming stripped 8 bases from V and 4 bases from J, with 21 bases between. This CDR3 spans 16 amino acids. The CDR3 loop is CASSPGGGRAYNEQFF. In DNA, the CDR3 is TGTGCCAGCTCCCCAGGGGGCGGGAGGGCATACAATGAGCAGTTCTTC.

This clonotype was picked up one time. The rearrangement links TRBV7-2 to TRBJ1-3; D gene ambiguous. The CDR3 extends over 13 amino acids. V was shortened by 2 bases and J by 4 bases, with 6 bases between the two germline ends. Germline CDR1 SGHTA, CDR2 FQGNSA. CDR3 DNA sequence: TGTGCCAGCAGCTTACCGGGAGGAAACACCATATATTTT. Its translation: CASSLPGGNTIYF.

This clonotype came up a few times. For the CDR3, the DNA is TGTGCCAGCAGCTCCGGGCCCCGGGACTATGGCTACACCTTC. This sequence encodes CASSSGPRDYGYTF. This sequence joins TRBV5-8 and TRBJ1-2; D is unclear. The ends were cut back, 3 bases at V and 3 bases at J, with 12 bases in the middle. The CDR3 loop spans 14 amino acids. Germline CDR1 reads SGHTS; CDR2 reads YDEGEE.

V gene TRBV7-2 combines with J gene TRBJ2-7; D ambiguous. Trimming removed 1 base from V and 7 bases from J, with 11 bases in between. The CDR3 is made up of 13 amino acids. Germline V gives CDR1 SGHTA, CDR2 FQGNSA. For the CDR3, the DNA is TGTGCCAGCAGCTTAGATCCCGCCGCGGAGCAGTACTTC. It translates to CASSLDPAAEQYF.

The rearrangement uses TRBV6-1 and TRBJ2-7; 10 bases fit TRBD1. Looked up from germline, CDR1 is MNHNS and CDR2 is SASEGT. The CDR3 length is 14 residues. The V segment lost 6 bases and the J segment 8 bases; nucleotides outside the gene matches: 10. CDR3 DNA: TGTGCCAGCAGAGTGAGTGGGACAGGGGATAAGCAGTACTTC. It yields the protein CASRVSGTGDKQYF.

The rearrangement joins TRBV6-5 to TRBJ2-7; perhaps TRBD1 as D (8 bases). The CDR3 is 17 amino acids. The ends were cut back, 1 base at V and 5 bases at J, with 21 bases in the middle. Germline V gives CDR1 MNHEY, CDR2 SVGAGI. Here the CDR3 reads CASSYFRGRAGVDEQYF. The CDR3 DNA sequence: TGTGCCAGCAGTTACTTCAGGGGGCGGGCGGGAGTTGACGAGCAGTACTTC.

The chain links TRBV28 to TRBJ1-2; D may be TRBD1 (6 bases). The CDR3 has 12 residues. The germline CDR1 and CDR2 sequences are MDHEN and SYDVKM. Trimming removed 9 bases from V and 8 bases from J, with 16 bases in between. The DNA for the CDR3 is TGTGCCAGTCACTCGGGGGCTCAGGGCTACACCTTC. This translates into CASHSGAQGYTF.

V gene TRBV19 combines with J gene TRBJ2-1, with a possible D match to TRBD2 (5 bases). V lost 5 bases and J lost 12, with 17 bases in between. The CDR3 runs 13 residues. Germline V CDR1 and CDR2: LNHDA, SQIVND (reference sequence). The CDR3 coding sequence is TGTGCCAGTAGTTTGGGCGGGCCCGCGGCGCAGTTCTTC. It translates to CASSLGGPAAQFF.

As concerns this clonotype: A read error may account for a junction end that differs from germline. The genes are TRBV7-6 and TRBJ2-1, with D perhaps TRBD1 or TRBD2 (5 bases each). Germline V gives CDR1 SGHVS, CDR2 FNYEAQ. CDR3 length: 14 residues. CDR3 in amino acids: CASSLGTTNNEQFF. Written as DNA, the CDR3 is TGTGCTAGCAGCCTCGGGACCACTAACAATGAGCAGTTCTTC.

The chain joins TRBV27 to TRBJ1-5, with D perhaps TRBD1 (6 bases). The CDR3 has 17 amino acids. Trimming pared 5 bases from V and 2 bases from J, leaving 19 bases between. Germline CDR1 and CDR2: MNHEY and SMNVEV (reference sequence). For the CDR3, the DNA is TGTGCCAGCAGTCCCCACGGGAGGGGGGGACGCAATCAGCCCCAGCATTTT. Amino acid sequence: CASSPHGRGGRNQPQHF.

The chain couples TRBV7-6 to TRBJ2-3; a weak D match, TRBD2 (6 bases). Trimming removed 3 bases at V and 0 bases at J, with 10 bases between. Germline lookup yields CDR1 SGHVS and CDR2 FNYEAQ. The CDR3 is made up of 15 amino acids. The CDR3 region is CASSLLARSTDTQYF. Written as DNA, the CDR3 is TGTGCCAGCAGCTTGCTAGCGCGGAGCACAGATACGCAGTATTTT.